These 9 T cell receptor beta chains came from one sample sequenced in a study of shared T cell receptors in the human thymus. Assay: immunoSEQ multiplex PCR; the TCRdb copy retains only in-frame clones and omits some. The table shows some 700,000 clones, with approximately 85% occurring only once. Another study also made use of these data, one on human thymus T cells.

Sequences were obtained from thymocytes. The receptors were gathered from a girl under three years old with a congenital heart defect.

This chain connects TRBV7-6 to TRBJ1-2; no clear D gene. The ends were cut back, 0 bases at V and 3 bases at J, with 5 bases in the middle. The CDR3 is made up of 13 amino acids. The germline V gene encodes CDR1 SGHVS and CDR2 FNYEAQ. The CDR3 protein is CASSLARDYGYTF. CDR3 bases: TGTGCCAGCAGCTTAGCACGAGACTATGGCTACACCTTC.

The chain recombines TRBV7-2 with TRBJ2-4, with D possibly being TRBD2 (5 bases). Trimming left V 5 bases short and J 7 bases short, with 18 bases between. This CDR3 region has 15 residues. Germline V gives CDR1 SGHTA, CDR2 FQGNSA. The CDR3 here is CASSPGGGRVNIQYF. CDR3 bases: TGTGCCAGCAGCCCGGGTGGAGGTAGAGTCAACATTCAGTACTTC.

This rearrangement joins TRBV7-6 to TRBJ2-7; no clear D gene. Germline loops: CDR1 SGHVS, CDR2 FNYEAQ. The germline V and J ends were trimmed by 3 bases and 2 bases, with 17 bases remaining between them. This CDR3 comprises 16 residues. The CDR3, as DNA: TGTGCCAGCAGCTTGACAAGACCCAAACTGGCCTACGAGCAGTACTTC. It translates to CASSLTRPKLAYEQYF. Full variable domain (remainder filled in from reference TRBV7-6 and TRBJ2-7): GAGVSQSPRYKVTKRGQDVALRCDPISGHVSLYWYRQALGQGPEFLTYFNYEAQQDKSGLPNDRFSAERPEGSISTLTIQRTEQRDSAMYRCASSLTRPKLAYEQYFGPGTRLTVT.

The chain couples TRBV6-5 to TRBJ1-2, with a weak D call TRBD1 (6 bases). This CDR3 region has 15 residues. V was clipped by 5 bases and J by 1 base, with 14 bases between them. Germline values: CDR1 MNHEY, CDR2 SVGAGI. DNA of the CDR3: TGTGCCAGCAGTCCCGTTAGGGGGAGTAACTATGGCTACACCTTC. This translates into CASSPVRGSNYGYTF.

The J gene is TRBJ1-2, the V gene TRBV6-1, with D uncertain. Trimming left V 0 bases short and J 4 bases short, with 12 bases between. The V gene's germline CDR1 is MNHNS and CDR2 SASEGT. This CDR3 has 15 amino acids. Here the CDR3 DNA reads TGTGCCAGCAGTGAAGCGCTCCCTGCGGGCTATGGCTACACCTTC. Translation: CASSEALPAGYGYTF.

This rearrangement joins TRBV28 to TRBJ1-1; D gene unclear. Trimming removed 5 bases from V and 5 bases from J, with 9 bases in between. The germline CDR1 and CDR2 sequences are MDHEN and SYDVKM. This CDR3 has 12 residues. CDR3 amino acids: CASSPRITEAFF. Written as DNA, the CDR3 is TGTGCCAGCAGTCCGCGGATAACTGAAGCTTTCTTT.

This sequence joins TRBV4-3 and TRBJ2-3, with 9 bases aligning to TRBD1. Germline values: CDR1 LGHNA, CDR2 YSLEER. The CDR3 is 17 amino acids. V lost 1 base to trimming and J lost 6 bases; unmatched junction nucleotides: 11. CDR3 protein: CASSQGETDRGGDTQYF. In nucleotides, the CDR3 is TGCGCCAGCAGCCAAGGTGAAACGGACAGGGGAGGGGATACGCAGTATTTT.

The J gene is TRBJ1-2, the V gene TRBV5-1; the match to TRBD1 covers 9 bases. V lost 2 bases and J lost 0; bases outside the gene matches: 2. CDR3 length: 15 residues. CDR1 SGHRS and CDR2 YFSETQ come from the germline V gene. CDR3 sequence (DNA): TGCGCCAGCAGCTTCGGGACAGGGCCTAACTATGGCTACACCTTC. Its protein is CASSFGTGPNYGYTF.

The rearrangement joins TRBV7-4 to TRBJ2-5; D is undetermined. Deletions cut 5 bases from V and 7 bases from J, with 14 bases between. The CDR3 is 13 amino acids. The germline CDR1 and CDR2 sequences are SGHVT and SQSDAQ. The CDR3 region has the DNA TGTGCCAGCAGCCGTAGGAATTCGGGGACCCAGTACTTC. Translation gives CASSRRNSGTQYF.